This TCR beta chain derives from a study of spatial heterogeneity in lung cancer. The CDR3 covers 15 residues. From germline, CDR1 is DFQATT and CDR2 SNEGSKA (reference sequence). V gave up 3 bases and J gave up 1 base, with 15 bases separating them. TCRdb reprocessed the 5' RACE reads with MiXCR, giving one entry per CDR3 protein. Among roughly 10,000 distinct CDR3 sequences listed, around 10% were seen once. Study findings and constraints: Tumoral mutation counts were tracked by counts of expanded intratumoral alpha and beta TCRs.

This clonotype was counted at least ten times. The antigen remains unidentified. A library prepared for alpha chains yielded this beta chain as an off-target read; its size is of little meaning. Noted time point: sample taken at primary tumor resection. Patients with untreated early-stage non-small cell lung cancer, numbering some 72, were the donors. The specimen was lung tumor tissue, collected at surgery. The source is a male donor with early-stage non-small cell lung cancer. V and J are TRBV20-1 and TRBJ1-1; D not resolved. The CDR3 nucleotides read TGCAGTGCTAGTTTGTTTTTGGGTTCGAACACTGAAGCTTTCTTT. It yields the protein CSASLFLGSNTEAFF.